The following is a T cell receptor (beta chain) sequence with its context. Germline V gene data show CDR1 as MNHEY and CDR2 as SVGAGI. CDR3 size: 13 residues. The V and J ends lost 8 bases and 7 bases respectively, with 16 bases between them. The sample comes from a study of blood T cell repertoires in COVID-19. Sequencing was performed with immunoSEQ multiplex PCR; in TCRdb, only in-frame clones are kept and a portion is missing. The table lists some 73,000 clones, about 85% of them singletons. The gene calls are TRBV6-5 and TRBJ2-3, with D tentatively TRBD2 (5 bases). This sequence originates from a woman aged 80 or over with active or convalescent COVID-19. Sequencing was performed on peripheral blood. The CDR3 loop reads CASRGSLSYTQYF. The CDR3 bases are TGTGCCAGCCGGGGATCTCTGTCCTATACGCAGTATTTT.